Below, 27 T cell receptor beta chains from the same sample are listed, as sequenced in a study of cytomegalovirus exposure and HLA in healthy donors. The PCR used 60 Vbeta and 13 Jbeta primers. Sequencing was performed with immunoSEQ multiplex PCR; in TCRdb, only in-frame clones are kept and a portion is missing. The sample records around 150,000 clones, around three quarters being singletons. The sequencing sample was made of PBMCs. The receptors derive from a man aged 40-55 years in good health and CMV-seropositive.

In nucleotides, the CDR3 is TGTGCCAGCAGTCCTCGACAGGGGGCGAAATCCACTGAAGCTTTCTTT. As protein: CASSPRQGAKSTEAFF. The chain employs TRBV27 and TRBJ1-1; 10 bases line up with TRBD1. CDR3 length equals 16 residues. With V trimmed by 5 bases and J by 4 bases, 10 bases remained unmatched. From germline, CDR1 is MNHEY and CDR2 SMNVEV (reference sequence).

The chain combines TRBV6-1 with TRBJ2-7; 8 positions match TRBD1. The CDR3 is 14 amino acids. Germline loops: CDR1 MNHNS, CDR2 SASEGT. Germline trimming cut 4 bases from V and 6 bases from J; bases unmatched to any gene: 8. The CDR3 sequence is CASSVLDRAGEQYF. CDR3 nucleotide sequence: TGTGCCAGCAGTGTCTTGGACAGGGCTGGCGAGCAGTACTTC.

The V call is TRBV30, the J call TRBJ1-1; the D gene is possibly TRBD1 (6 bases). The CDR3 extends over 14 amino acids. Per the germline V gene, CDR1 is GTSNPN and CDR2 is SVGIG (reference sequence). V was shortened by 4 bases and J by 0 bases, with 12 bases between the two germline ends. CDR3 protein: CAWNSGGLNTEAFF. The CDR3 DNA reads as TGTGCCTGGAATTCTGGGGGCCTGAACACTGAAGCTTTCTTT.

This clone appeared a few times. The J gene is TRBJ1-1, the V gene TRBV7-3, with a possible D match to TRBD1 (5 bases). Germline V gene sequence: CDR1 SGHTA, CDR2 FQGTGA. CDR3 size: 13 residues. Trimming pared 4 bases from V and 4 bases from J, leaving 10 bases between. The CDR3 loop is CASSSYQGTEAFF. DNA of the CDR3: TGTGCCAGCAGCTCTTACCAGGGCACTGAAGCTTTCTTT.

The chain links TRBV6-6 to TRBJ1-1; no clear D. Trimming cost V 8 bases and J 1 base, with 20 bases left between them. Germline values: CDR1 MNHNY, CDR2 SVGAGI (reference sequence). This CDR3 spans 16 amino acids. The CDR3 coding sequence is TGTGCCAGCCATATCCCCCACGGGAGAGGGAACACTGAAGCTTTCTTT. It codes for CASHIPHGRGNTEAFF.

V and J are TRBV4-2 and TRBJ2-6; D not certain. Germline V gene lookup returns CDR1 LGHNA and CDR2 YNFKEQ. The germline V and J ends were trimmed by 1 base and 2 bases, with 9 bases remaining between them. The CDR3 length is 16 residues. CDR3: CASSQALRTGANVLTF. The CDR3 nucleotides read TGTGCCAGCAGCCAAGCTTTGAGAACTGGGGCCAACGTCCTGACTTTC.

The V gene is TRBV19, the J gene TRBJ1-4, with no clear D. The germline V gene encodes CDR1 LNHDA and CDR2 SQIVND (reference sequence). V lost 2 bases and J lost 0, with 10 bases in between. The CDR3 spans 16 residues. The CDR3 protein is CASSILHYATNEKLFF. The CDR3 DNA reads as TGTGCCAGTAGTATACTCCACTATGCAACTAATGAAAAACTGTTTTTT.

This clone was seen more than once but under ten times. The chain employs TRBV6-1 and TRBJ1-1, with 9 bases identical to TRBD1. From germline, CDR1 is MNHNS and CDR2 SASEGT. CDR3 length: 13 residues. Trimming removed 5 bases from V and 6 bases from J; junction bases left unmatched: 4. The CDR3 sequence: CASSFNRGPEAFF. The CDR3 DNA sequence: TGTGCCAGCAGTTTTAACAGGGGGCCTGAAGCTTTCTTT.

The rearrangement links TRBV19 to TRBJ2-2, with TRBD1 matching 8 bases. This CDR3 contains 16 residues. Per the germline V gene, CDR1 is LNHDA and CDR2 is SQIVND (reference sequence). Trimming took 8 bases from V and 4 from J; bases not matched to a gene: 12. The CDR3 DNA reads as TGTGCCAGTGGCAACCCCGGGACAGGACTCACCGGGGAGCTGTTTTTT. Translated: CASGNPGTGLTGELFF.

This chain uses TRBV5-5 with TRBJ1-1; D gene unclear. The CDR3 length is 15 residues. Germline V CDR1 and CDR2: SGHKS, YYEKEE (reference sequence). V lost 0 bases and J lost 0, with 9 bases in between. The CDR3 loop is CASSLDSSMNTEAFF. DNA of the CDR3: TGTGCCAGCAGCTTGGACAGTTCCATGAACACTGAAGCTTTCTTT.

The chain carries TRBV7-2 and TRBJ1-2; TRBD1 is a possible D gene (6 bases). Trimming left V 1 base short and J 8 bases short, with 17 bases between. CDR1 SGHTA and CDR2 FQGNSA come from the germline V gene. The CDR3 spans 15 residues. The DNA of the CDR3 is TGTGCCAGCAGCTTAGGGGGGGGGACACTGAGCGGCTACACCTTC. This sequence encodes CASSLGGGTLSGYTF.

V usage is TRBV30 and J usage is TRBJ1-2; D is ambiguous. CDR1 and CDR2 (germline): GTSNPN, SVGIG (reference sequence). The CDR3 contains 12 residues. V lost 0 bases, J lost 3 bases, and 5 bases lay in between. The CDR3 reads CAWSVLHYGYTF. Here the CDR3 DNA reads TGTGCCTGGAGTGTACTACACTATGGCTACACCTTC.

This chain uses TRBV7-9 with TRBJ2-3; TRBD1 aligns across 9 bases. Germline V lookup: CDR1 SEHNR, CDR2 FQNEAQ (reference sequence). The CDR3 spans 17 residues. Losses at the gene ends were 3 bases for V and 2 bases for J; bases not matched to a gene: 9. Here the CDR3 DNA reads TGTGCCAGCAGCTTCCAACCCGGGACAGGGTACACAGATACGCAGTATTTT. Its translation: CASSFQPGTGYTDTQYF.

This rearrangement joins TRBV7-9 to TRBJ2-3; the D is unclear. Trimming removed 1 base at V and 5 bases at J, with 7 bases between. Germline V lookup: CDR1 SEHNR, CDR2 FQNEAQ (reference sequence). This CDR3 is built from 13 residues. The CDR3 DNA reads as TGTGCCAGCAGCTTAGTAGGAGTAGATACGCAGTATTTT. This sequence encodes CASSLVGVDTQYF. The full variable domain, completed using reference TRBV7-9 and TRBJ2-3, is DTGVSQNPRHKITKRGQNVTFRCDPISEHNRLYWYRQTLGQGPEFLTYFQNEAQLEKSRLLSDRFSAERPKGSFSTLEIQRTEQGDSAMYLCASSLVGVDTQYFGPGTRLTVL.

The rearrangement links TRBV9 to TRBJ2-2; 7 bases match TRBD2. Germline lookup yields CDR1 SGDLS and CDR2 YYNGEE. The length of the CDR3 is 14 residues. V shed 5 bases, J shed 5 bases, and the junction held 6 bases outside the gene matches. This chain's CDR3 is CASRASGGTGELFF. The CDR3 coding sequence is TGTGCCAGCAGAGCCTCGGGGGGAACCGGGGAGCTGTTTTTT. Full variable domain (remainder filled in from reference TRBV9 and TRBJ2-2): DSGVTQTPKHLITATGQRVTLRCSPRSGDLSVYWYQQSLDQGLQFLIQYYNGEERAKGNILERFSAQQFPDLHSELNLSSLELGDSALYFCASRASGGTGELFFGEGSRLTVL.

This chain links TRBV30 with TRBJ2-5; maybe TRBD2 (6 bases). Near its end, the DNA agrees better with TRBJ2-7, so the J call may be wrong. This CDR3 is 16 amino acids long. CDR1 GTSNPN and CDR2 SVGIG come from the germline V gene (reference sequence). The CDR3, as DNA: TGTGCCTGGAGTGTACCCTGGGAAGGGAGGTACCACGAGCAGTACTTC. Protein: CAWSVPWEGRYHEQYF.

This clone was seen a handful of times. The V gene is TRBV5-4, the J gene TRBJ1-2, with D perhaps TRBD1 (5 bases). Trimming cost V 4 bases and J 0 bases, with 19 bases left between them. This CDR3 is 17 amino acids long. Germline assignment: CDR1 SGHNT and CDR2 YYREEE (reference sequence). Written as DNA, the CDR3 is TGTGCCAGCAGCCGCTTCGGGGGGGGTTTAGCTAACTATGGCTACACCTTC. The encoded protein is CASSRFGGGLANYGYTF.

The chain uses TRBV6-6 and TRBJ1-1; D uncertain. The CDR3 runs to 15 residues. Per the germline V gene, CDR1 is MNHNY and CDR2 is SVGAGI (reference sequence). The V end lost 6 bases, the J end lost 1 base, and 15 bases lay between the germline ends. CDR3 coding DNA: TGTGCCAGCAGGCCTCCAACGGGTACGAACACTGAAGCTTTCTTT. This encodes CASRPPTGTNTEAFF.

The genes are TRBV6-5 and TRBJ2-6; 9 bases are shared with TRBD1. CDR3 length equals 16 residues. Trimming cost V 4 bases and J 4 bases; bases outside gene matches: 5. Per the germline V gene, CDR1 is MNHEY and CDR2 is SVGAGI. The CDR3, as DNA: TGTGCCAGCAGTTTCGGGACAGGGTCCGGGGCCAACGTCCTGACTTTC. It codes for CASSFGTGSGANVLTF.

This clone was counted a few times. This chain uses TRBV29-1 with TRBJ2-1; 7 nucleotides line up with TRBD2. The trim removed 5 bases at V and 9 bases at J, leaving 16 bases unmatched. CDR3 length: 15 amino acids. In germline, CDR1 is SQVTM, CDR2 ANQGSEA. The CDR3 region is CSVLWGTMKPGEQFF. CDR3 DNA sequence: TGCAGCGTTTTGTGGGGGACTATGAAACCGGGTGAGCAGTTCTTC.

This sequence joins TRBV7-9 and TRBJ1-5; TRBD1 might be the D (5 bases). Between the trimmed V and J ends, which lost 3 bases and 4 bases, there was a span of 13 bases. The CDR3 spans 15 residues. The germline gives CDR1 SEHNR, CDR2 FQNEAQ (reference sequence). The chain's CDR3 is CASSFTGGGNQPQHF. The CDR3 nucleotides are TGTGCCAGCAGCTTTACCGGGGGAGGGAATCAGCCCCAGCATTTT.

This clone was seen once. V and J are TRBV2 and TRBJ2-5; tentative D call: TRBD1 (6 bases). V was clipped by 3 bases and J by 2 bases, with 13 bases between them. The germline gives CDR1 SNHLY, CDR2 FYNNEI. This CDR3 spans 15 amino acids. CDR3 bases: TGTGCCAGCAGTGACGGACAGACGACACAAGAGACCCAGTACTTC. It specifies CASSDGQTTQETQYF. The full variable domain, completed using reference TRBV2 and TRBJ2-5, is EPEVTQTPSHQVTQMGQEVILRCVPISNHLYFYWYRQILGQKVEFLVSFYNNEISEKSEIFDDQFSVERPDGSNFTLKIRSTKLEDSAMYFCASSDGQTTQETQYFGPGTRLLVL.

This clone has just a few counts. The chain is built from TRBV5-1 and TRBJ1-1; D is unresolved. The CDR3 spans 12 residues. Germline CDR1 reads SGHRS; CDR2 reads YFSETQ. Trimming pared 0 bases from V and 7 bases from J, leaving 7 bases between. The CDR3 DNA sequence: TGCGCCAGCAGCTTGGTTCAGAATGAAGCTTTCTTT. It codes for CASSLVQNEAFF.

The CDR3 DNA reads TGCGCCAGCAGCCAAGATGGGACAGGGGGAGGCGAAAAACTGTTTTTT. It specifies CASSQDGTGGGEKLFF. The rearrangement links TRBV4-3 to TRBJ1-4, with TRBD1 identical over 11 bases. Trimming cost V 0 bases and J 8 bases; bases outside gene matches: 5. The CDR3 is 16 amino acids. CDR1 and CDR2 from the germline V gene are LGHNA and YSLEER.

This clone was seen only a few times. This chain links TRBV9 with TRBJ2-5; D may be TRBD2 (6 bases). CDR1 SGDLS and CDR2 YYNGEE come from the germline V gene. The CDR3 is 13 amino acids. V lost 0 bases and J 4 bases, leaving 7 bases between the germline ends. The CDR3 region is CASSVVGGETQYF. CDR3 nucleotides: TGTGCCAGCAGCGTAGTGGGGGGAGAGACCCAGTACTTC.

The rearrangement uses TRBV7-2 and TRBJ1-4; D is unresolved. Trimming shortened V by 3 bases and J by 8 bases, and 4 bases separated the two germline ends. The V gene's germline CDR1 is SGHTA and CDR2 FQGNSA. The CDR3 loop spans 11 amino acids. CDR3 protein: CASSFGEKLFF. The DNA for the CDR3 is TGTGCCAGCAGCTTCGGGGAAAAACTGTTTTTT.

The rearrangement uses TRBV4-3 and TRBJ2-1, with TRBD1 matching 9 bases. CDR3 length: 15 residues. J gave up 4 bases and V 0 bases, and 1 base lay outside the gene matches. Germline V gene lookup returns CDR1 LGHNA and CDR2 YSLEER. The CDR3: CASSQEGQGYNEQFF. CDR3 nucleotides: TGCGCCAGCAGCCAAGAGGGACAGGGTTACAATGAGCAGTTCTTC.